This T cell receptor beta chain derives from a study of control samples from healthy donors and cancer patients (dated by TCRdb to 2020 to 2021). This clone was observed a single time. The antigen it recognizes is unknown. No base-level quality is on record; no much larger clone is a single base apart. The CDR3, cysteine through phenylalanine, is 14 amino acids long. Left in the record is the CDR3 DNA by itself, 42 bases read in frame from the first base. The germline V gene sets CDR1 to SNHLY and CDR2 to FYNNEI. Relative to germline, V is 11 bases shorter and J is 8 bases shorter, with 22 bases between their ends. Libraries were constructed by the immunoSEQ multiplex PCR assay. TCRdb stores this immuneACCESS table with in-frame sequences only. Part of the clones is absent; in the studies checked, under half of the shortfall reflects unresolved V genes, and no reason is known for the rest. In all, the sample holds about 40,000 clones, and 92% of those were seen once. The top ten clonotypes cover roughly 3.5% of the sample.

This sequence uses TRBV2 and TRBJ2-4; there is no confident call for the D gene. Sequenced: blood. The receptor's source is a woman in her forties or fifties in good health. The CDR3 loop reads CAGTRSDPNDIQYF. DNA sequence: TGTGCCGGAACCAGAAGTGACCCTAATGACATTCAGTACTTC.